This T cell receptor (beta chain) derives from a study of T cell repertoires in ileal Crohn's disease. Study in general: From the surgical specimen's inflamed ileum, biopsies were taken as M0. Notes on the study in general: Compared with CD4 T cells, sorted CD8 cells carried more expanded clones.

The CDR3 consists of 13 residues. In germline, CDR1 is SQVTM, CDR2 ANQGSEA. Trimming shortened V by 4 bases and J by 1 base, and 10 bases separated the two germline ends. The time point: inflamed ileum from the surgical specimen. Patients were adults with ileal or ileocolonic Crohn's disease needing resection. Notes on this clone: Its antigen is as yet unknown.

Repertoires were generated with immunoSEQ multiplex PCR, while TCRdb's copy carries only in-frame clones and drops some. In the table there are around 9,700 clones, around 87% of which are singletons. The sample consisted of ileal tissue. This chain joins TRBV29-1 and TRBJ1-1, with D perhaps TRBD1 (5 bases). The receptor was isolated from an adult with Crohn's disease. This chain's CDR3 is CSVVSGTNTEAFF. The CDR3 DNA sequence: TGCAGCGTTGTTTCAGGGACGAACACTGAAGCTTTCTTT.